This TCR beta chain derives from a study of cytomegalovirus exposure and HLA in healthy donors. The primer mix had 60 Vbeta and 13 Jbeta primers. The data were produced by immunoSEQ multiplex PCR, yet TCRdb's version contains in-frame clones alone and is incomplete. The sample lists some 130,000 clones, 77% seen once, with 3.5% to 5% in the top ten. The sequencing sample was made of PBMCs. The clonotype comes from a male donor in good health and CMV-seropositive.

The CDR3 loop reads CASSTLDYPGIYEQYF. The DNA for the CDR3 is TGTGCCAGCAGCACTTTGGACTACCCGGGTATATACGAGCAGTACTTC. The genes are TRBV11-2 and TRBJ2-7; possibly TRBD2 for D (6 bases). The CDR3 length is 16 residues. Germline assignment: CDR1 SGHAT and CDR2 FQNNGV. V was shortened by 5 bases and J by 4 bases, with 21 bases between the two germline ends.